Each of the 17 T cell receptor beta chains below was sequenced from the same sample in a study of CD8+CD57+ T cells in acquired aplastic anemia. Before being chosen for sequencing, patients had shown CD8+CD57+ cell expansion by flow cytometry. CDR3 and TCR beta VDJ profiling relied on genomic DNA as the template. TCRdb redid the calling of the reads with MiXCR, one entry per CDR3 protein. The profile covers 150,000 or so distinct CDR3 sequences, with 40% to 60% appearing a single time and under 40% taken by the ten largest. The sequencing input was sorted CD4+, CD8+, or CD8+CD57+ T cells (not recorded which) from PBMCs. These receptors were collected from a human donor with aplastic anemia.

This clonotype was counted at least ten times. The CDR3 reads CSARVSTDTQYF. The CDR3 bases are TGCAGTGCTAGAGTAAGCACAGATACGCAGTATTTT. The chain couples TRBV20-1 to TRBJ2-3; no definite D call. V lost 1 base and J lost 0, with 2 bases in between. Germline CDR1 DFQATT, CDR2 SNEGSKA (reference sequence). This CDR3 comprises 12 residues.

This clonotype was recorded once. This could be a read error, since a much larger clone is one nucleotide away. The CDR3 end shows no conserved phenylalanine or tryptophan, and so a read error is likely. The chain couples TRBV6-5 to TRBJ2-7, with D possibly being TRBD1 (6 bases). V lost 4 bases to trimming and J lost 2 bases, with 12 bases between them. Per germline, CDR1 MNHEY and CDR2 SVGAGI. The CDR3 totals 14 residues. The CDR3: CASSSGHLTYEQYL. In nucleotides, the CDR3 is TGTGCCAGCAGTTCGGGACATCTTACCTACGAGCAGTACCTC.

The chain uses TRBV27 and TRBJ2-1, with D possibly TRBD2 on 5 matching bases. V shed 5 bases and J shed 3 bases, with 17 bases lying between them. Germline CDR1 is MNHEY and CDR2 is SMNVEV (reference sequence). The CDR3 loop spans 16 amino acids. The CDR3 is CASSVYNGGFYNEQFF. CDR3 DNA: TGTGCCAGCAGTGTCTATAACGGCGGGTTCTACAATGAGCAGTTCTTC.

This chain joins TRBV27 and TRBJ2-7; 9 bases fit TRBD1. The CDR3 consists of 15 residues. Germline V gene data show CDR1 as MNHEY and CDR2 as SMNVEV (reference sequence). J gave up 3 bases and V 4 bases, and 7 bases lay outside the gene matches. The CDR3 region is CASSSDPGQGYEQYF. DNA for the CDR3: TGTGCCAGCAGTTCAGACCCGGGACAGGGCTACGAGCAGTACTTC.

The J gene is TRBJ2-3, the V gene TRBV20-1, with D possibly being TRBD2 (6 bases). The germline V gene encodes CDR1 DFQATT and CDR2 SNEGSKA (reference sequence). With 2 bases removed from V and 0 bases from J, the gap between germline ends came to 15 bases. The CDR3 extends over 16 amino acids. CDR3 region: CSARPTLGLSTDTQYF. In DNA form, the CDR3 reads TGCAGTGCTAGACCCACATTGGGACTTAGCACAGATACGCAGTATTTT.

This chain connects TRBV29-1 to TRBJ2-5; D gene unclear. Looked up from germline, CDR1 is SQVTM and CDR2 is ANQGSEA. V gave up 3 bases and J gave up 2 bases, with 19 bases separating them. The CDR3 is made up of 16 amino acids. CDR3 nucleotides: TGCAGCGTTGATTCGGTGGATGCCCCGATTCAAGAGACCCAGTACTTC. Protein: CSVDSVDAPIQETQYF.

Comments on this clonotype: A read error may be the cause here, since a much bigger clone is one base away. The conserved closing phenylalanine or tryptophan is absent in this CDR3, likely reflecting a read error. The CDR3 loop reads CASRTTGYEQYL. The CDR3 region has the DNA TGTGCCAGCAGAACCACAGGCTACGAGCAGTACCTC. This chain joins TRBV6-1 and TRBJ2-7; possibly TRBD1 for D (5 bases). CDR3 length equals 12 residues. V lost 6 bases to trimming and J lost 3 bases, with 9 bases between them. Germline CDR1 MNHNS, CDR2 SASEGT.

This clonotype was detected ten times or more. The rearrangement joins TRBV7-9 to TRBJ1-1; the match to TRBD1 covers 10 bases. This CDR3 has 14 amino acids. The germline V gene has CDR1 SEHNR and CDR2 FQNEAQ (reference sequence). V shed 5 bases, J shed 5 bases, and the junction held 5 bases outside the gene matches. CDR3 sequence: CASSTDRGLTEAFF. The CDR3 nucleotides are TGTGCCAGCAGCACCGACAGGGGGCTTACTGAAGCTTTCTTT.

V gene TRBV6-5 combines with J gene TRBJ2-3, with D maybe TRBD1 (5 bases). V was pared by 2 bases and J by 5 bases, with 11 bases between. Germline lookup yields CDR1 MNHEY and CDR2 SVGAGI. The CDR3 sequence is 14 residues long. CDR3 amino acids: CASSYTPQGDTQYF. Written as DNA, the CDR3 is TGTGCCAGCAGTTACACCCCCCAGGGAGATACGCAGTATTTT.

On this clonotype: No conserved phenylalanine or tryptophan is present at the end of the CDR3, so a read error is the likely explanation. The gene calls are TRBV18 and TRBJ2-5; D ambiguous. The V end was cut by 1 base, the J end by 4 bases, with 13 bases between. The CDR3 contains 15 residues. Germline V gives CDR1 KGHSH, CDR2 LQKENI. CDR3 amino acids: CASSPRKREGETQYS. CDR3 bases: TGTGCCAGCTCACCACGGAAAAGGGAAGGAGAGACCCAGTACTCC.

The chain employs TRBV10-3 and TRBJ2-2; maybe TRBD2 (5 bases). Germline CDR1 ENHRY, CDR2 SYGVKD. Trimming stripped 10 bases from V and 4 bases from J, with 13 bases between. The CDR3 extends over 13 amino acids. CDR3 in DNA: TGTGCCACGGGCCCGGGGAGCACCGGGGAGCTGTTTTTT. Its translation: CATGPGSTGELFF.

With respect to this clonotype: This could be a read error, since a much larger clone is one nucleotide away. This chain connects TRBV5-1 to TRBJ2-1; 9 bases align to TRBD2. CDR3 length: 15 amino acids. CDR1 and CDR2 (germline): SGHRS, YFSETQ. The CDR3 loop is CASSFAGGRYDEQFF. In nucleotides, the CDR3 is TGCGCCAGCAGCTTCGCGGGAGGGCGCTACGATGAGCAGTTCTTC.

The V gene is TRBV20-1, the J gene TRBJ1-2; 7 nucleotides align to TRBD1. The J segment lost 6 bases and the V segment lost 5 bases, leaving 9 bases of the junction unmatched. Germline CDR1 is DFQATT and CDR2 is SNEGSKA (reference sequence). There are 13 residues in the CDR3. The CDR3 here is CSAGGGTANGYTF. The CDR3 nucleotides read TGCAGTGCTGGAGGTGGGACAGCCAATGGCTACACCTTC.

The chain recombines TRBV11-2 with TRBJ2-1; 15 bases map to TRBD2. The CDR3 consists of 17 residues. Germline assignment: CDR1 SGHAT and CDR2 FQNNGV. Trimming cost V 4 bases and J 7 bases; bases outside gene matches: 8. CDR3 nucleotide sequence: TGTGCCAGCAGCTCACCGACCGGGACTAGCGGGAGGAATGAGCAGTTCTTC. Translation gives CASSSPTGTSGRNEQFF.

This sequence joins TRBV29-1 and TRBJ1-2; D is perhaps TRBD1 (6 bases). Per the germline V gene, CDR1 is SQVTM and CDR2 is ANQGSEA. Trimming pared 6 bases from V and 5 bases from J, leaving 10 bases between. CDR3 length: 11 residues. CDR3 amino acids: CSVQGRYGYTF. The CDR3 DNA follows: TGCAGCGTCCAGGGGAGGTATGGCTACACCTTC.

This clonotype was observed many times. V gene TRBV25-1 combines with J gene TRBJ1-1, with D maybe TRBD1 (6 bases). This CDR3 is built from 15 residues. Germline V gene lookup returns CDR1 MGHDK and CDR2 SYGVNS. The V and J ends lost 1 base and 5 bases respectively, with 14 bases between them. For the CDR3, the DNA is TGTGCCAGCAGTGAATGGAAGGCAGGGGCGACTGAAGCTTTCTTT. Translating it yields CASSEWKAGATEAFF.

The rearrangement links TRBV29-1 to TRBJ1-1; D unclear. The germline V gene encodes CDR1 SQVTM and CDR2 ANQGSEA. The ends were cut back, 7 bases at V and 1 base at J, with 16 bases in the middle. The CDR3 consists of 14 residues. CDR3 sequence: CSAHAHIANTEAFF. Written as DNA, the CDR3 is TGCAGCGCCCACGCGCATATTGCGAACACTGAAGCTTTCTTT.